This T cell receptor beta chain was observed in a study of blood T cell repertoires in COVID-19. For the study at large: The United States, Italy and Spain supplied acute and convalescent COVID-19 samples. PBMCs, B-cell-depleted T cells, or T cells were the source of the cDNA or gDNA that made up the material.

The CDR3 runs to 15 residues. With 0 bases clipped from V and 7 bases from J, the junction kept 6 bases outside the gene matches. Germline V gene sequence: CDR1 SGHDN, CDR2 FVKESK. Per the original methods: Reference gene primers were amplified, and this amplification served to estimate nucleated cell counts. The assay was immunoSEQ multiplex PCR, and TCRdb's table has in-frame clones only and misses some. D and trimming were read from the DNA, whereas the V and J calls and clone size are those reported in that table. Of 210,000 or so clones listed, under 90% are singletons. V and J are TRBV14 and TRBJ2-1; 7 bases are a match to TRBD2. The clonotype originates from a human donor in a cohort sampled during active COVID-19. Sequencing was done on a sample of peripheral blood. The CDR3 protein is CASSQEVGGKNEQFF. CDR3 coding DNA: TGTGCCAGCAGCCAAGAGGTCGGGGGGAAGAATGAGCAGTTCTTC.